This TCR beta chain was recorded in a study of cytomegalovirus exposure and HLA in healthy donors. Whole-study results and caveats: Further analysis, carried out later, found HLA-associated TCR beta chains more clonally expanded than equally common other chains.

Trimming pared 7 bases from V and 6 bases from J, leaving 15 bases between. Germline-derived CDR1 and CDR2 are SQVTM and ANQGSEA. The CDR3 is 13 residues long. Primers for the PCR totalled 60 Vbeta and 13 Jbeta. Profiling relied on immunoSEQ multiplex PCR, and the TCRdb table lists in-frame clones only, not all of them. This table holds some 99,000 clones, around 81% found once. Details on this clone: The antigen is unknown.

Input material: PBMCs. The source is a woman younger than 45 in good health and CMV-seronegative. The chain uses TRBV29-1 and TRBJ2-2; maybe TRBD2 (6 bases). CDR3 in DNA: TGCAGCGCTCGGGACTCAAGCGCCGGGGAGCTGTTTTTT. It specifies CSARDSSAGELFF.